The entry below describes one T cell receptor (beta chain). This clonotype was counted at least ten times. This clone's antigen is unknown. No base-level quality is on record; no much larger clone is a single base apart. For the sorted-subset TCR libraries, the starting material was over 800,000 sorted CD4+ or CD8+ T cells. Multiple sclerosis patients were enrolled in a US clinical protocol evaluating disease progression by magnetic resonance imaging. PBMCs were separated from peripheral blood using Ficoll-Hypaque density gradient centrifugation and then cryopreserved in liquid nitrogen. Paired sorted CD4+ and CD8+ subsets came from healthy controls, HAM/TSP patients and MS patients. The record originates from a study of neurological immune-mediated disorders (dated by TCRdb to between 2018 and 2021). For the study in its entirety: Among the approximately 34 multiple sclerosis patients, relapsing-remitting MS accounted for about 31 and secondary progressive MS accounted for 3. The study compared peripheral blood TCR-beta repertoires of HTLV-I-associated myelopathy (HAM/TSP) patients, multiple sclerosis patients and healthy controls using UMI-based sequencing. The cohort was made up of 60 to 75 subjects, consisting of around 15 HAM/TSP patients, some 34 multiple sclerosis patients and around 20 healthy controls. The roughly 99 TCR-beta libraries covered PBMC samples along with longitudinal samples, technical triplicates, and paired sorted CD4+ and CD8+ T-cell subsets. Results and caveats for the whole study, not just this receptor: In phylogenetic analysis, the repertoires of 18 of 34 MS patients grouped into a cluster of related CDR3 sequences, which suggests a possible signature at the repertoire level. The highest TCR clonal expansion was observed in HAM/TSP patients, whereas the lowest was observed in MS patients, even when compared with healthy controls. The MS cluster showed no association with clinical or MRI features, and the authors stated that larger cohorts are needed. Expanded clones from different subjects shared no identical CDR3 amino acid sequences, which suggests that TCR-beta repertoires were private in all groups.

cDNA synthesis used template-switch 5'RACE with a primer carrying a 10-nucleotide random unique molecular identifier tagging each TCR transcript. Every sequencing run yielded over 200 million TCR-beta sequences covering 15-18 subjects. The RNeasy kit was used for extraction of total RNA. Using the KAPA Real-time Library Amplification kit, TCR-beta VDJ regions were amplified with primers for the TCR constant region and the 5'RACE anchor. A first PCR added sample indexes and Illumina adaptors, after which a second PCR increased the library yield. After Ampure bead purification, the roughly 650 bp TCR product was size-selected on a 2% E-gel SizeSelection system. Before pooling, libraries had their quality checked on a Bioanalyzer, their concentration measured with Qubit, and their quantity determined with the Kapa Library Quantification kit. An Illumina HiSeq 2500 was used to sequence the libraries paired-end at 2 x 150 bp. To increase sequence diversity, roughly 24-31% phiX was spiked into each library pool. Processing in the source paper ran as follows. The UMI-based MiGEC pipeline processed quality-filtered reads and removed over 75% of raw TCR sequences during error correction. IMGT germline references were used for alignment of VDJ genes, and clonotypes were defined by a unique CDR3 amino acid sequence together with V-J genes. Clonal expansion, Shannon diversity and CDR3 relatedness were evaluated with VDJtools (CalcPairwiseDistances, ClusterSamples), while phylogenetic trees were built in CLCbio workbench. Clones with at least 8 unique UMIs were defined as expanded, with this threshold being based on coefficient-of-variation modelling across technical triplicates. The raw public data were reprocessed by TCRdb itself: fastp quality trimming at Q25, MiXCR clonotype calling, in-frame beta chains only. All rows with the same CDR3 protein become a single entry with the most common DNA and genes. The V and J calls come from TCRdb's annotation, not from the publication. Within this sample are roughly 52,000 distinct CDR3 sequences, with more than 3% of them counted one time only. The top ten clones comprise about 1.9% of the sample.

The germline V gene provides CDR1 MGHRA and CDR2 YSYEKL. Trimming removed 1 base from V and 6 bases from J; the gene matches leave 8 bases unexplained. The CDR3 spans 17 residues, from the cysteine through the phenylalanine. CDR3 DNA is the only sequence kept; it has 51 bases, read in frame from the first base. The receptor's source is a woman aged 40 to 50 with multiple sclerosis. Input material: CD4+ T cells from blood. This chain is built from TRBV4-1 and TRBJ2-5, with 13 bases in between that match TRBD2. The CDR3 region: CASSQGGGLAGPKTQYF. The nucleotide sequence reads TGCGCCAGCAGCCAAGGGGGGGGACTAGCGGGGCCGAAGACCCAGTACTTC.